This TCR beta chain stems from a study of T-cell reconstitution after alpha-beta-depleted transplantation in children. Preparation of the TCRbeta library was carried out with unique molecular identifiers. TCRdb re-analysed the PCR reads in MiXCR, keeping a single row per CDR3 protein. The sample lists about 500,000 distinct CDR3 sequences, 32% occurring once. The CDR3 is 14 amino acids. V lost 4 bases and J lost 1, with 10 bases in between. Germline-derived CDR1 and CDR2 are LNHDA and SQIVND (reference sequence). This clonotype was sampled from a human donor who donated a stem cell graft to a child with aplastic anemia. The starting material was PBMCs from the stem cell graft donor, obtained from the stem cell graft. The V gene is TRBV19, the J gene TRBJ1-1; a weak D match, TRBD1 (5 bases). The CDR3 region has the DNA TGTGCCAGTAGTAGTGAGGGGTCGAACACTGAAGCTTTCTTT. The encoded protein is CASSSEGSNTEAFF.